This T cell receptor beta chain was identified during a study of T-cell memory formation after mild COVID-19. Study summary: Largely, the TCR clusters proved donor specific.

TCRdb re-derived calls from the 5' RACE reads in MiXCR, one entry per CDR3 protein. The sample includes more than 300,000 distinct CDR3 sequences, roughly 13% of them seen just once. The CDR3 spans 19 residues. After removal of 4 bases from V and 2 bases from J, the junction contained 18 bases not matched to a gene. CDR1 SGHNT and CDR2 YYREEE come from the germline V gene (reference sequence). Study observations and caveats: Memory sampled before infection contained some responding clones, suggesting cross-reactive memory joined. Whereas later expanders leaned CD4+, clones contracting day 15 to 85 showed a balanced CD4/CD8 makeup.

On this clonotype itself: Its antigen is unidentified.

The sample was PBMCs or a T cell subset sorted from them (not recorded which). This chain links TRBV5-4 with TRBJ2-5; TRBD2 aligns across 9 bases. The source of this sequence is a young man who had mild COVID-19 (a few samples of this study predate the infection). Cell type and time point are not known. The CDR3 bases are TGTGCCAGCAGCCCATGGAGTCGGCGGGGGGGGCTGGAACAAGAGACCCAGTACTTC. Its protein is CASSPWSRRGGLEQETQYF.